A single T cell receptor beta chain is shown here with its context. This record comes from a study of T cell changes during pregnancy in multiple sclerosis. Per the germline V gene, CDR1 is MNHEY and CDR2 is SVGAGI. The CDR3 is 14 amino acids. V was trimmed by 5 bases and J by 4 bases, leaving 15 bases between them. TCRdb's copy holds only in-frame clones and misses some; the assay was immunoSEQ multiplex PCR. The data contain about 70,000 clones, about 94% of them singletons. Sequencing used peripheral blood, obtained in the third trimester of pregnancy. The chain carries TRBV6-5 and TRBJ2-7; possibly TRBD1 for D (5 bases). This clonotype was obtained from a female donor with multiple sclerosis, enrolled in a pregnancy study. CDR3 amino acids: CASSTPAGPYEQYF. CDR3 nucleotides: TGTGCCAGCAGTACCCCGGCAGGGCCGTACGAGCAGTACTTC.